The 25 T cell receptor beta chains presented below share a single source sample, sequenced in a study of blood T cell repertoires in COVID-19. TCRdb keeps only in-frame clones here, not all; method: immunoSEQ multiplex PCR. The repertoire includes about 130,000 clones, around 83% of them detected once, and 18% sits in the top ten. The specimen sequenced was PBMCs or T cells enriched from blood (not recorded which). These receptor sequences come from a man between 25 and 39 years old who had recovered from COVID-19.

The chain recombines TRBV7-8 with TRBJ1-6, with D possibly being TRBD1 (6 bases). Looked up from germline, CDR1 is SGHVS and CDR2 is FQNEAQ. CDR3 size: 16 residues. V shed 3 bases and J shed 0 bases, with 9 bases lying between them. The chain's CDR3 is CASSLDSYSYNSPLHF. The CDR3 nucleotides are TGTGCCAGCAGCTTGGACAGTTACTCCTATAATTCACCCCTCCACTTT.

This rearrangement joins TRBV10-2 to TRBJ1-1, with 11 bases matching TRBD1. The CDR3 spans 16 residues. The V and J ends lost 2 bases and 1 base, in that order; junction bases with no gene match: 3. In germline, CDR1 is WSHSY, CDR2 SAAADI. Here the CDR3 reads CASSERGTGGNTEAFF. DNA for the CDR3: TGCGCCAGCAGTGAGAGGGGGACAGGGGGGAACACTGAAGCTTTCTTT.

The gene calls are TRBV7-8 and TRBJ2-1; 14 nucleotides align to TRBD2. The V segment lost 4 bases and the J segment 2 bases; nucleotides outside the gene matches: 10. This CDR3 comprises 19 residues. From germline, CDR1 is SGHVS and CDR2 FQNEAQ. CDR3 in DNA: TGTGCCAGCAGCTGGGGACTAGCGGGGGCCCTTCTCCCCTACAATGAGCAGTTCTTC. This gives the protein CASSWGLAGALLPYNEQFF.

V and J are TRBV3-1 (or the pseudogene TRBV3-2) and TRBJ1-3; possibly TRBD1 for D (6 bases). The length of the CDR3 is 15 residues. V lost 4 bases, J lost 8 bases, and 18 bases lay in between. CDR1 is LGHDT, CDR2 YNNKEL, per germline (reference sequence). The CDR3 nucleotides read TGTGCCAGCAGCCCAAGGGGACAAACGAACCACACCATATATTTT. It translates to CASSPRGQTNHTIYF.

This chain uses TRBV27 with TRBJ1-6, with 10 nucleotides matching TRBD1. The CDR3 extends over 14 amino acids. V was pared by 6 bases and J by 6 bases, with 2 bases of the junction left unmatched. Germline CDR1 is MNHEY and CDR2 is SMNVEV (reference sequence). CDR3 in DNA: TGTGCCAGCAGGCGGGACAGGGGTAATTCACCCCTCCACTTT. This gives the protein CASRRDRGNSPLHF.

CDR3: CASSLLASGGRSTDTQYF. As DNA, the CDR3 is TGTGCCAGCAGCTTACTGGCTAGCGGGGGCCGCAGCACAGATACGCAGTATTTT. The chain has TRBV11-2 and TRBJ2-3; 10 positions match TRBD2. Losses at the gene ends were 2 bases for V and 0 bases for J; bases not matched to a gene: 8. The CDR3 has 18 amino acids. Germline values: CDR1 SGHAT, CDR2 FQNNGV.

This clone was seen a handful of times. The chain links TRBV5-4 to TRBJ1-2; 8 nucleotides line up with TRBD1. The CDR3 is 13 amino acids. J lost 8 bases, V lost 4 bases, and 7 bases had no gene match. Germline V gene sequence: CDR1 SGHNT, CDR2 YYREEE (reference sequence). The CDR3 DNA reads TGTGCCAGCAGCCTTTGGACAGGGCGAGGCTACACCTTC. Encoded protein: CASSLWTGRGYTF.

The chain is built from TRBV19 and TRBJ2-5, with D tentatively TRBD1 (6 bases). Germline V gives CDR1 LNHDA, CDR2 SQIVND (reference sequence). Trimming shortened V by 8 bases and J by 0 bases, and 13 bases separated the two germline ends. This CDR3 spans 14 amino acids. CDR3 residues: CASATWDNQETQYF. CDR3 DNA sequence: TGTGCCAGTGCCACATGGGACAACCAAGAGACCCAGTACTTC.

The J gene is TRBJ2-5, the V gene TRBV19, with D possibly being TRBD1 (6 bases). Trimming pared 3 bases from V and 2 bases from J, leaving 10 bases between. The CDR3 is 14 residues long. Germline V gives CDR1 LNHDA, CDR2 SQIVND (reference sequence). CDR3 nucleotides: TGTGCCAGTAGTATGGGGGCAAAACAAGAGACCCAGTACTTC. Translation gives CASSMGAKQETQYF.

The chain has TRBV10-3 and TRBJ2-2; maybe TRBD1 (5 bases). V gave up 0 bases and J gave up 6 bases, with 14 bases separating them. The CDR3 totals 16 residues. CDR1 is ENHRY, CDR2 SYGVKD, per germline. CDR3 coding DNA: TGTGCCATCAGTGAGTCATTCGGCAGGGCGGCCGGGGAGCTGTTTTTT. Its translation: CAISESFGRAAGELFF.

The chain combines TRBV5-1 with TRBJ1-1; a weak D match, TRBD1 (6 bases). Germline lookup yields CDR1 SGHRS and CDR2 YFSETQ. The CDR3 spans 14 residues. Between the trimmed V and J ends, which lost 4 bases and 3 bases, there was a span of 13 bases. The CDR3 here is CASSPQGLDTEAFF. CDR3 nucleotides: TGCGCCAGCAGCCCTCAGGGGTTAGACACTGAAGCTTTCTTT.

The J gene is TRBJ2-1, the V gene TRBV6-4, with D tentatively TRBD2 (6 bases). Between the trimmed V and J ends, which lost 3 bases and 4 bases, there was a span of 22 bases. CDR3 length: 18 residues. Germline V gene data show CDR1 as MRHNA and CDR2 as SNTAGT. CDR3 DNA sequence: TGTGCCAGCAGTGAAGGCCAAGCAGGGCGAGGGACTTACAATGAGCAGTTCTTC. Translating gives CASSEGQAGRGTYNEQFF.

The chain is built from TRBV3-1 (or the pseudogene TRBV3-2) and TRBJ1-5; D is unresolved. V shed 1 base and J shed 2 bases, with 6 bases lying between them. Germline assignment: CDR1 LGHDT and CDR2 YNNKEL (reference sequence). The CDR3 has 14 residues. The CDR3 nucleotides read TGTGCCAGCAGCCAAGGACAACGCAATCAGCCCCAGCATTTT. Its protein product is CASSQGQRNQPQHF.

V and J are TRBV15 and TRBJ1-5; D perhaps matches TRBD1 (6 bases). CDR1 and CDR2 from the germline V gene are LNHNV and YYDKDF (reference sequence). The CDR3 contains 15 residues. V was shortened by 1 base and J by 4 bases, with 11 bases between the two germline ends. For the CDR3, the DNA is TGTGCCACCAGCAGAGGGACAGCTGAAAATCAGCCCCAGCATTTT. Its protein is CATSRGTAENQPQHF.

The chain joins TRBV19 to TRBJ1-1, with 8 bases fitting TRBD1. V was clipped by 4 bases and J by 1 base; unmatched bases: 2. CDR1 and CDR2 (germline): LNHDA, SQIVND (reference sequence). This CDR3 region has 14 residues. CDR3 DNA: TGTGCCAGTAGTACCGACAGGGGGAACACTGAAGCTTTCTTT. It yields the protein CASSTDRGNTEAFF.

This chain links TRBV29-1 with TRBJ1-2; weak D call: TRBD1 (6 bases). The CDR3 consists of 12 residues. V was pared by 5 bases and J by 2 bases, with 9 bases between. Germline CDR1 is SQVTM and CDR2 is ANQGSEA. The CDR3 region is CSVKGDNYGYTF. CDR3 DNA sequence: TGCAGCGTTAAGGGGGACAACTATGGCTACACCTTC.

The chain carries TRBV3-1 (or the pseudogene TRBV3-2) and TRBJ1-2; no reliable D call. Per germline, CDR1 LGHDT and CDR2 YNNKEL (reference sequence). The CDR3 length is 13 residues. Trimming removed 6 bases from V and 1 base from J, with 9 bases in between. The CDR3 DNA reads as TGTGCCAGCAGTCGGGAATTTAACTATGGCTACACCTTC. It translates to CASSREFNYGYTF.

The chain combines TRBV6-5 with TRBJ1-6; D ambiguous. Trimming stripped 6 bases from V and 11 bases from J, with 20 bases between. This CDR3 region has 15 residues. The V gene's germline CDR1 is MNHEY and CDR2 SVGAGI. Here the CDR3 reads CASSRLKDFTPPLHF. The CDR3 bases are TGTGCCAGCAGCCGCCTTAAGGACTTTACTCCACCCCTCCACTTT.

The chain uses TRBV27 and TRBJ1-3; TRBD1 agrees at 9 bases. CDR1 and CDR2 (germline): MNHEY, SMNVEV (reference sequence). Germline trimming cut 6 bases from V and 0 bases from J; bases unmatched to any gene: 15. CDR3 length: 19 residues. CDR3 loop: CASSQAQPGQGRSGNTIYF. CDR3 DNA sequence: TGTGCCAGCAGCCAAGCCCAGCCGGGACAGGGCCGCTCTGGAAACACCATATATTTT.

The chain has TRBV4-1 and TRBJ1-1; D remains ambiguous. The CDR3 consists of 14 residues. Germline values: CDR1 MGHRA, CDR2 YSYEKL. With 3 bases removed from V and 4 bases from J, the gap between germline ends came to 12 bases. The CDR3 region is CASSQYGEGTEAFF. In nucleotides, the CDR3 is TGCGCCAGCAGCCAGTACGGGGAGGGCACTGAAGCTTTCTTT.

J is TRBJ1-1 and V is TRBV19; no firm D call. This CDR3 spans 12 amino acids. The ends were cut back, 2 bases at V and 8 bases at J, with 9 bases in the middle. Germline V lookup: CDR1 LNHDA, CDR2 SQIVND (reference sequence). DNA for the CDR3: TGTGCCAGTAGTATATCCCATGCGGAAGCTTTCTTT. As protein: CASSISHAEAFF.

This clone was found a few times. V is TRBV7-9 and J is TRBJ2-7, with 8 bases lining up with TRBD2. The CDR3 extends over 16 amino acids. Germline values: CDR1 SEHNR, CDR2 FQNEAQ (reference sequence). Unmatched junction bases numbered 16, after V lost 5 bases and J lost 7 bases. Written as DNA, the CDR3 is TGTGCCAGCAGCCCCCTTGGGGGACTAGAGGCTGCGGAGCAGTACTTC. It translates to CASSPLGGLEAAEQYF.

The rearrangement uses TRBV6-5 and TRBJ1-2; D is ambiguous. The CDR3 length is 11 residues. From germline, CDR1 is MNHEY and CDR2 SVGAGI. V dropped 7 bases and J dropped 2 bases, with 5 bases sitting between them. The CDR3 DNA follows: TGTGCCAGCACCGAGAACTATGGCTACACCTTC. This encodes CASTENYGYTF.

The chain links TRBV29-1 to TRBJ1-2; TRBD1 matches 8 bases. The V gene end was trimmed by 4 bases and the J gene end by 4 bases; junction bases not matched to a gene: 8. Germline V gives CDR1 SQVTM, CDR2 ANQGSEA. The CDR3 sequence is 14 residues long. CDR3 DNA sequence: TGCAGCGTTGCAACCGGGACAGGAATCTATGGCTACACCTTC. It specifies CSVATGTGIYGYTF. Full variable domain (remainder filled in from reference TRBV29-1 and TRBJ1-2): SAVISQKPSRDICQRGTSLTIQCQVDSQVTMMFWYRQQPGQSLTLIATANQGSEATYESGFVIDKFPISRPNLTFSTLTVSNMSPEDSSIYLCSVATGTGIYGYTFGSGTRLTVV.

The chain uses TRBV6-2 or TRBV6-3 and TRBJ2-2, with D unresolved. Germline assignment: CDR1 MNHEY and CDR2 SVGEGT. V lost 2 bases, J lost 3 bases, and 4 bases lay in between. CDR3 length: 13 residues. CDR3 coding DNA: TGTGCCAGCAGTTACGACTACACCGGGGAGCTGTTTTTT. This codes for CASSYDYTGELFF.